A selection of T cell receptor beta chains follows, all from one sample in a study of post-analysis software for immune sequencing data. TCRdb analysed the PCR reads with MiXCR anew, one entry per CDR3 protein. The profile shows about 800,000 distinct CDR3 sequences, roughly 30% of them singletons. Material: blood. These receptors all come from a girl aged 10 to 17 with multiple sclerosis. The CDR3 runs from the conserved cysteine through the conserved F or W. Fields, in order: clone size, J gene, V gene, D gene, CDR3 DNA, CDR3 protein. The D gene is left open where the match is weak. Size is omitted from some rows. Given values are once, few, many or a class for expanded clones.

>few|TRBJ2-7|TRBV20-1|TRBD2
TGCAGGAGCCAGGGACTAGCGGGAAAGGTGGACTCCTACGAGCAGTACTTC
CRSQGLAGKVDSYEQYF
>few|TRBJ1-6|TRBV10-2|.
TGCGCCAGCAGTGAGTTCGTGAGTGGGAGAGTAAATTCACCCCTCCACTTT
CASSEFVSGRVNSPLHF
>.|TRBJ2-3|TRBV5-1|TRBD2
TGCGCCAGCAGCTTGACCAGCGGGGGCATCACAGATACGCAGTATTTT
CASSLTSGGITDTQYF
>many|TRBJ2-1|TRBV20-1|TRBD2
TGCAGTGCCCTCCGGCTAGCGGGAATAGTTGAGCAGTTCTTC
CSALRLAGIVEQFF
>few|TRBJ2-1|TRBV3-1|.
TGTGCCAGCAGCCGGGGAGGGGGGGACGGACACAATGAGCAGTTCTTC
CASSRGGGDGHNEQFF
>.|TRBJ2-3|TRBV28|.
TGTGCCAGCAGGAAGGCAGGGCCCCCGTTTGGGGATACAGATACGCAGTATTTT
CASRKAGPPFGDTDTQYF
>.|TRBJ2-5|TRBV4-1|TRBD1
TGCGCCAGCAGCCAAGAAGAACAGGGGGCCCCCGGACAAGAGACCCAGTACTTC
CASSQEEQGAPGQETQYF
>.|TRBJ1-1|TRBV27|TRBD1
TGTGCCAGCAGTAAAGGGGGACAGGTGTTAGTTGAAGCTTTCTTT
CASSKGGQVLVEAFF
>.|TRBJ2-5|TRBV6-5|.
TGTGCCAGCAGTTACTCAACGACAGGTCAAGAGACCCAGTACTTC
CASSYSTTGQETQYF
>few|TRBJ2-1|TRBV7-2|TRBD1
TGTGCCAGCAGCCTACGACAGGGGATCACCTACAATGAGCAGTTCTTC
CASSLRQGITYNEQFF
>.|TRBJ2-5|TRBV6-5|.
TGTGCCAGCAGTTCAGGAAGCCCACGAGAGACCCAGTACTTC
CASSSGSPRETQYF
>few|TRBJ2-5|TRBV3-1|.
TGTGCCAGCAGCCCCCCCTTGAGGGAGGAGACCCAGTACTTC
CASSPPLREETQYF
>few|TRBJ1-1|TRBV7-6|TRBD1
TGTGCCAGCAGCTTAACCGGGACAGGGGCCACTGAAGCTTTCTTT
CASSLTGTGATEAFF
>.|TRBJ2-7|TRBV3-1|TRBD1
TGTGCCAGCAGGGGACAGGTCGAGCAGTACTTC
CASRGQVEQYF
>.|TRBJ2-6|TRBV5-1|.
TGCGCCAGCAGTCCCGGGTTCGGGGCCAACGTCCTGACTTTC
CASSPGFGANVLTF
>few|TRBJ2-3|TRBV5-1|.
TGCGCCAGCAGCTTGGACGTCTCAGTCACAGATACGCAGTATTTT
CASSLDVSVTDTQYF
>few|TRBJ2-1|TRBV6-5|.
TGTGCCAGCAGGAGGGTCAATGAGCAGTTCTTC
CASRRVNEQFF
>.|TRBJ2-3|TRBV10-3|TRBD2
TGTGCCATCAGTGAGTCCCCGGGGGGGAGCACAGATACGCAGTATTTT
CAISESPGGSTDTQYF
>few|TRBJ1-6|TRBV12-3/TRBV12-4|.
TGTGCCAGCAGTCCGGACGGGTTTTCACCCCTCCACTTT
CASSPDGFSPLHF
>.|TRBJ1-4|TRBV29-1|.
TGCAGCATCGCAGCCGGGGCGGTTAATGAAAAACTGTTTTTT
CSIAAGAVNEKLFF
>few|TRBJ2-5|TRBV20-1|TRBD2
TGCAGTGCTAGCCCAACTACTAGCGGCCAAGAGACCCAGTACTTC
CSASPTTSGQETQYF
>few|TRBJ2-1|TRBV29-1|TRBD2
TGCAGCGTTTCCAGGACTAGCTACAATGAGCAGTTCTTC
CSVSRTSYNEQFF
>.|TRBJ1-1|TRBV2|.
TGTGCCAGCAGTGCCCGGGATGGGTTGACTGAAGCTTTCTTT
CASSARDGLTEAFF
>.|TRBJ2-1|TRBV10-2|TRBD2
TGCGCCAGCAGTGACCTCGGGACTAGCGGGAGGCCGGATGAGCAGTTCTTC
CASSDLGTSGRPDEQFF
>.|TRBJ1-6|TRBV20-1|.
TGCAGTGACAGACGACGGGGGGAACATTCACCCCTCCACTTT
CSDRRRGEHSPLHF
>.|TRBJ2-3|TRBV20-1|.
TGCAGTGCTAGCCTCGAGAGGGCGGCGAACACAGATACGCAGTATTTT
CSASLERAANTDTQYF
>.|TRBJ2-5|TRBV6-1|.
TGTGCCAGCAGTGAAATAAACAATGAGCAGTACTTC
CASSEINNEQYF
>few|TRBJ2-3|TRBV5-6|TRBD1
TGTGCCAGCAGCCGTACCGGGACAGCAGATACGCAGTATTTT
CASSRTGTADTQYF
>few|TRBJ2-7|TRBV12-3/TRBV12-4|TRBD2
TGTGCCAGCGTACTGAGGGCGGGAGGGGCGTTGGCGGCCCAGTACTTC
CASVLRAGGALAAQYF
>.|TRBJ1-4|TRBV6-5|.
TGTGCCAGCAGTCCCGGCACGGTCTCAACTAATGAAAAACTGTTTTTT
CASSPGTVSTNEKLFF
>.|TRBJ2-1|TRBV20-1|.
TGCAGTGTACGGCGGACAAGGGATGAGCAGTTCTTC
CSVRRTRDEQFF
>.|TRBJ2-7|TRBV5-1|.
TGCGCCAGCAGCTTCCGACAGGCCTCCTACGAGCAGTACTTC
CASSFRQASYEQYF
>.|TRBJ1-2|TRBV20-1|TRBD1
TGCAGTGCTAGCACAACAGGGGAATGGGGCTACACCTTC
CSASTTGEWGYTF
>few|TRBJ1-2|TRBV18|.
TGTGCCAGCTCACCCGGGTACTTCTCGGGGCGAGGCTATGGCTACACCTTC
CASSPGYFSGRGYGYTF
>few|TRBJ2-3|TRBV29-1|.
TGCAGCGTTGAACCAGGCACAGATACGCAGTATTTT
CSVEPGTDTQYF
>.|TRBJ1-4|TRBV4-3|.
TGCGCCAGCAGCCTAAGGCGTGTATCGACAGTGCTGTTTTTT
CASSLRRVSTVLFF
>.|TRBJ2-1|TRBV27|TRBD2
TGTGCCAGCAGTTCAGCGGGAGGGCCTCCTGTCCAGTTCTTC
CASSSAGGPPVQFF
>.|TRBJ2-1|TRBV12-3/TRBV12-4|.
TGTGCCAGCAGTCGACCGGGACTGCCCCACAATGAGCAGTTCTTC
CASSRPGLPHNEQFF
>few|TRBJ2-1|TRBV20-1|TRBD2
TGCAGTGCCAGGACTAGCGCAGTACAGAATGAGCAGTTCTTC
CSARTSAVQNEQFF
>.|TRBJ2-6|TRBV12-3/TRBV12-4|.
TGTGCCAGCAGCCCCACACGGGCTGGGGCCAACGTCCTGACTTTC
CASSPTRAGANVLTF
>many|TRBJ2-3|TRBV5-1|TRBD2
TGCGCCAGCAGCCCCAGCGGGAGGAGCACAGATACGCAGTATTTT
CASSPSGRSTDTQYF
>.|TRBJ2-3|TRBV2|TRBD1
TGTGCCAGCAGCCAGACAGGGTGGGCTAATGAAAAACTGTATTTT
CASSQTGWANEKLYF
>.|TRBJ2-5|TRBV6-1|TRBD2
TGTGCCAGCAGTGAAGCGGAGCTAGCGGGGGAAGAGACCCAGTACTTC
CASSEAELAGEETQYF
>.|TRBJ1-5|TRBV20-1|TRBD1
TGCAGTGCCCCTTGGTCGACAGGGGTTGAGGGTCAGCCCCAGCATTTT
CSAPWSTGVEGQPQHF
>.|TRBJ2-3|TRBV5-1|.
TGCGCCAGCAGCTCCAGGGCCCGCCCGACCAGCACAGATACGCAGTATTTT
CASSSRARPTSTDTQYF
>few|TRBJ2-5|TRBV20-1|.
TGCAGTGCTCGTGTCGCGGGGACCCAGTACTTC
CSARVAGTQYF
>.|TRBJ2-1|TRBV14|.
TGTGCCAGCAGCCAAGATCTGGTGAGCTCCTACAATGAGCAGTTCTTC
CASSQDLVSSYNEQFF
>.|TRBJ1-1|TRBV4-3|TRBD1
TGCGCCAGCAGCCACCCGGGACAGCCGGACACTGAAGCTTTCTTT
CASSHPGQPDTEAFF
>.|TRBJ1-1|TRBV4-1|.
TGCGCCAGCAGCCAAGTTAGGTACCGACAGACCGAAGCTTTCTTT
CASSQVRYRQTEAFF
>.|TRBJ2-5|TRBV28|.
TGTGCCAGCAGTTTTCAAGGGGGGTGGGGAGAGACCCAGTACTTC
CASSFQGGWGETQYF
>.|TRBJ1-1|TRBV4-3|TRBD1
TGCGCCAGCAGCCAAAAGGGGGCATCTGAAGCTTTCTTT
CASSQKGASEAFF
>.|TRBJ1-2|TRBV7-9|.
TGTGCCAGCAGCGATCATCGACGGACCCATGGCTACACCTTC
CASSDHRRTHGYTF
>few|TRBJ2-7|TRBV20-1|TRBD1
TGCAGTGCTGCAAGACCTAGGGACAGGAACTTCTACGAGCAGTACTTC
CSAARPRDRNFYEQYF
>.|TRBJ2-7|TRBV13|.
TGTGCCAGCAGCTTAGCTTCCGAAGCTCGCGAGCAGTACTTC
CASSLASEAREQYF
>many|TRBJ2-7|TRBV20-1|TRBD2
TGCAGTGGGGGACTAGCGCTTGAGCAGTACTTC
CSGGLALEQYF
>few|TRBJ1-1|TRBV5-5|TRBD1
TGTGCCAGCAGCCCTGGGGACAGCTGGAACACTGAAGCTTTCTTT
CASSPGDSWNTEAFF
>.|TRBJ1-1|TRBV6-6|.
TGTGCCAGCAGTTATGGGGGGGCAGCTTTCTTT
CASSYGGAAFF
>.|TRBJ2-2|TRBV29-1|.
TGCAGCGTCGATGGGCAGGGGAACACCGGGGAGCTGTTTTTT
CSVDGQGNTGELFF
>.|TRBJ2-7|TRBV20-1|TRBD1
TGCAGTGTTAGACCCCGGGACAGGGGAATGTACGAGCAGTACTTC
CSVRPRDRGMYEQYF
>.|TRBJ2-3|TRBV6-4|.
TGTGCCAGCAGTGACTCGAGCTCCACAGATACGCAGTATTTT
CASSDSSSTDTQYF